This is a list of T cell receptor beta chains from one sample in a study of T cell responses to AZD1222 COVID-19 vaccine. The table came from immunoSEQ multiplex PCR; TCRdb's copy has only in-frame clones and leaves some out. Here the sample spans some 110,000 clones, roughly 93% being singletons. Sequences were derived from peripheral blood, sampled on day 0 of AZD1222 vaccination. Receptor source: an adult in good health. Each CDR3 is given with its conserved first and last residue. A D gene is named only where the DNA matches it firmly. The listing skips clone size in some rows; elsewhere it reads once, few, many or a size class.

>NA|TRBV7-9|NA|TRBJ2-1
TGTGCCAGCAGCTTTAGTAATGAGCAGTTCTTC
CASSFSNEQFF
>NA|TRBV7-2|TRBD2|TRBJ2-3
TGTGCCAGCAGCCCAACTAGCGGGAGCTTCCTCACAGATACGCAGTATTTT
CASSPTSGSFLTDTQYF
>NA|TRBV5-4|TRBD1|TRBJ1-4
TGTGCCAGCAGCCTGGGCGGACAGGGGGCGACTAATGAAAAACTGTTTTTT
CASSLGGQGATNEKLFF
>NA|TRBV7-9|NA|TRBJ1-2
TGTGCCAGCCAGAGGGGAAATAATCCTAACTATGGCTACACCTTC
CASQRGNNPNYGYTF
>NA|TRBV5-1|NA|TRBJ1-1
TGCGCCAGCACCGCGCTCGAGGGGACGGGTGTACGGAGCTTT
CASTALEGTGVRSF
>NA|TRBV7-9|TRBD1|TRBJ1-1
TGTGCCAGCAGCAAACAGGGGGCCGACACTGAAGCTTTCTTT
CASSKQGADTEAFF
>NA|TRBV29-1|NA|TRBJ1-1
TGCAGCGCTGTTCGGTACACTGAAGCTTTCTTT
CSAVRYTEAFF
>NA|TRBV7-2|NA|TRBJ1-1
TGTGCCAGCAACCTCCTCCTAGGGTTAAGCACTGAAGCTTTCTTT
CASNLLLGLSTEAFF
>NA|TRBV9|NA|TRBJ1-5
TGTGCCAGCAGCGTGGGAGGGGGTAAAGATCAGCCCCAGCATTTT
CASSVGGGKDQPQHF
>NA|TRBV7-3|TRBD2|TRBJ2-3
TGTGCCAGCAGCCCTTTAGCGGGTAGTCCCACAGATACGCAGTATTTT
CASSPLAGSPTDTQYF
>NA|TRBV28|NA|TRBJ2-6
TGTGCCAGCCTCGGGGCCAACGTCCTGACTTTC
CASLGANVLTF
>once|TRBV10-3|TRBD2|TRBJ2-1
TGTGCCATCAGCGCCTCGGGAGCGGGAGGCTACAATGAGCAGTTCTTC
CAISASGAGGYNEQFF
>NA|TRBV6-5|NA|TRBJ2-2
TGTGCCAGCGGATCGAACACCGGGGAGCTGTTTTTT
CASGSNTGELFF
>NA|TRBV4-3|NA|TRBJ1-1
TGCGCCAGCAGCCCGAGGGTTCTCGGCACTGAAGCTTTCTTT
CASSPRVLGTEAFF
>NA|TRBV5-1|NA|TRBJ1-2
TGCGCCAGCAGCTTGTGGTCAGGGGCGGGCTATGGCTACACCTTC
CASSLWSGAGYGYTF
>once|TRBV7-9|TRBD1|TRBJ2-3
TGTGCCAGCAGCTTAGTGGCAGGGGGCTTGGTAGATACGCAGTATTTT
CASSLVAGGLVDTQYF